The 32 T cell receptor beta chains below all came from one sample that was sequenced in a study of OX40 agonist ivuxolimab in advanced cancers. Sequenced by immunoSEQ multiplex PCR; TCRdb stores in-frame clones only, minus some. The sample has more than 20,000 clones, approximately 80% seen once; the top ten hold 25% to 30%. The starting material was CD4+ or CD8+ T cells sorted from blood, obtained in a trial of the OX40 agonist ivuxolimab. These receptors originate from an adult with an advanced solid tumor such as melanoma, head and neck, liver or kidney cancer.

This clone was recorded once. Its ends do not fully match the called genes, so a read error is possible. The chain employs TRBV5-5 and TRBJ2-4, with D perhaps TRBD1 (6 bases). Germline CDR1 SGHKS, CDR2 YYEKEE (reference sequence). This CDR3 comprises 13 residues. CDR3 nucleotide sequence: TGTGCCAGCAGCTCGCCCCTATACAGGGAATGGGTCTTC. This encodes CASSSPLYREWVF.

This chain connects TRBV28 to TRBJ2-1, with 8 bases lining up with TRBD2. CDR1 and CDR2 (germline): MDHEN, SYDVKM. Unmatched junction bases numbered 13, after V lost 6 bases and J lost 3 bases. This CDR3 has 17 residues. CDR3 in amino acids: CASSEASGTRLYNEQFF. The CDR3 DNA reads as TGTGCCAGCAGCGAAGCCTCCGGGACTAGACTCTACAATGAGCAGTTCTTC.

CDR3 region: CASTKGAGATYEQYF. CDR3 DNA: TGTGCCAGCACCAAAGGGGCGGGAGCAACCTACGAGCAGTACTTC. This sequence joins TRBV6-1 and TRBJ2-7, with 7 positions matching TRBD2. Trimming at V came to 7 bases and at J to 2 bases, leaving 11 bases not matched to a gene. CDR3 size: 15 residues. Germline V gene lookup returns CDR1 MNHNS and CDR2 SASEGT.

The chain employs TRBV19 and TRBJ2-1; TRBD2 matches 9 bases. In germline, CDR1 is LNHDA, CDR2 SQIVND (reference sequence). V shed 3 bases and J 9 bases; nucleotides not matched to a gene: 18. This CDR3 contains 18 residues. Written as DNA, the CDR3 is TGTGCCAGTAGTATTGTCTTGGCGGCGGGAGGGGCGGGAGGTGAGCAGTTCTTC. This sequence encodes CASSIVLAAGGAGGEQFF.

The V gene is TRBV15, the J gene TRBJ1-2; D is perhaps TRBD1 (5 bases). Trimming took off 0 bases at V and 7 bases at J, with 18 bases between the two ends. From germline, CDR1 is LNHNV and CDR2 YYDKDF (reference sequence). This CDR3 comprises 16 residues. CDR3: CATSREGEWVGSGYTF. CDR3 DNA: TGTGCCACCAGCAGAGAGGGGGAGTGGGTCGGGAGTGGCTACACCTTC.

V and J are TRBV20-1 and TRBJ2-7; D call uncertain. The CDR3 has 10 amino acids. V gave up 3 bases and J gave up 4 bases, with 4 bases separating them. Germline assignment: CDR1 DFQATT and CDR2 SNEGSKA (reference sequence). DNA for the CDR3: TGCAGTGCTAGTCCGTACGAGCAGTACTTC. Translating it yields CSASPYEQYF.

The chain has TRBV6-1 and TRBJ2-7; 8 positions agree with TRBD1. V lost 5 bases and J lost 2; bases outside the gene matches: 8. Germline CDR1 is MNHNS and CDR2 is SASEGT. The CDR3 loop spans 15 amino acids. DNA of the CDR3: TGTGCCAGCAGTACCGGACAGGGTAATACCTACGAGCAGTACTTC. It encodes CASSTGQGNTYEQYF.

The chain links TRBV27 to TRBJ1-6; D remains ambiguous. The germline gives CDR1 MNHEY, CDR2 SMNVEV (reference sequence). The CDR3 runs 13 residues. Trimming cost V 3 bases and J 6 bases, with 6 bases left between them. The DNA for the CDR3 is TGTGCCAGCAGTTTCTTTTCTAATTCACCCCTCCACTTT. It codes for CASSFFSNSPLHF.

The chain links TRBV4-1 to TRBJ2-5; 9 nucleotides match TRBD1. Trimming cost V 0 bases and J 4 bases; bases outside gene matches: 6. The length of the CDR3 is 16 residues. Germline CDR1 MGHRA, CDR2 YSYEKL. The CDR3 DNA sequence: TGCGCCAGCAGCCAAGAAGTCGACAGGGGGGGAGAGACCCAGTACTTC. Translated, it gives CASSQEVDRGGETQYF.

There are a few counts of this clone. This rearrangement joins TRBV6-5 to TRBJ2-5; 7 nucleotides match TRBD2. Trimming removed 2 bases from V and 2 bases from J; junction bases left unmatched: 8. This CDR3 contains 16 residues. The germline gives CDR1 MNHEY, CDR2 SVGAGI. CDR3 sequence: CASSYVVAGPQETQYF. CDR3 DNA: TGTGCCAGCAGTTACGTGGTAGCGGGCCCACAAGAGACCCAGTACTTC.

This clone is a singleton in its sample. This chain joins TRBV28 and TRBJ2-7; no firm D call. Trimming removed 3 bases from V and 1 base from J, with 7 bases in between. There are 13 residues in the CDR3. Germline CDR1 is MDHEN and CDR2 is SYDVKM. CDR3 in DNA: TGTGCCAGCAGTTTCGAGTCATCCTACGAGCAGTACTTC. Translation: CASSFESSYEQYF.

The V and J genes are TRBV21-1 and TRBJ2-7; TRBD2 is taken as the D call from the table, unchecked against the DNA. TRBV21-1 is reported as a pseudogene. This CDR3 spans 13 amino acids. CDR3 DNA sequence: TGTGCCAGCAGCAAAGTAGCCATCCCCGAGCAGTACTTC. As protein: CASSKVAIPEQYF.

The V gene is TRBV30, the J gene TRBJ2-7; 7 nucleotides line up with TRBD1. This CDR3 comprises 11 residues. The ends lost 3 bases at V and 4 bases at J; junction bases unmatched: 0. Germline values: CDR1 GTSNPN, CDR2 SVGIG (reference sequence). The CDR3 coding sequence is TGTGCCTGGAGGGGACAGTACGAGCAGTACTTC. Encoded protein: CAWRGQYEQYF.

There are a few counts of this clone. The V and J genes are TRBV13 and TRBJ2-1; a weak D match, TRBD2 (6 bases). V was pared by 5 bases and J by 4 bases, with 15 bases between. The CDR3 sequence is 15 residues long. CDR1 PRHDT and CDR2 FYEKMQ come from the germline V gene (reference sequence). CDR3 in amino acids: CASSLGRPSYNEQFF. The CDR3 region has the DNA TGTGCCAGCAGCCTCGGGAGACCCTCTTACAATGAGCAGTTCTTC.

The rearrangement uses TRBV2 and TRBJ2-7, with D perhaps TRBD1 (6 bases). The CDR3 is 15 amino acids. Trimming cost V 3 bases and J 6 bases, with 18 bases left between them. CDR1 is SNHLY, CDR2 FYNNEI, per germline. The CDR3 loop is CASSEGHTQGGEQYF. CDR3 DNA: TGTGCCAGCAGTGAGGGACATACCCAGGGTGGCGAGCAGTACTTC.

The chain couples TRBV6-5 to TRBJ1-2; D is perhaps TRBD1 (5 bases). The CDR3 totals 14 residues. CDR1 and CDR2 from the germline V gene are MNHEY and SVGAGI. V gave up 1 base and J gave up 12 bases, with 18 bases separating them. In DNA, the CDR3 is TGTGCCAGCAGTTACTTTCCCCCGGGACCGGGTCACACCTTC. Its protein is CASSYFPPGPGHTF.

This sequence joins TRBV27 and TRBJ2-1; the D call may be TRBD1 or TRBD2 (5 bases each). The CDR3 consists of 17 residues. The germline V and J ends were trimmed by 1 base and 0 bases, with 13 bases remaining between them. Germline V gene sequence: CDR1 MNHEY, CDR2 SMNVEV (reference sequence). Written as DNA, the CDR3 is TGTGCCAGCAGTTTATTGGGGGTCGTAAGCTCCTACAATGAGCAGTTCTTC. It yields the protein CASSLLGVVSSYNEQFF.

V is TRBV5-1 and J is TRBJ1-2; 9 bases are shared with TRBD1. Trimming took 6 bases from V and 2 from J; bases not matched to a gene: 2. The V gene's germline CDR1 is SGHRS and CDR2 YFSETQ. CDR3 length equals 13 residues. The CDR3 DNA sequence: TGCGCCAGCATGGGGACAGGGAACTATGGCTACACCTTC. Its protein product is CASMGTGNYGYTF.

The J gene is TRBJ1-1, the V gene TRBV5-4; D perhaps matches TRBD1 (6 bases). V was shortened by 4 bases and J by 10 bases, with 20 bases between the two germline ends. The CDR3 is 14 residues long. Germline V lookup: CDR1 SGHNT, CDR2 YYREEE (reference sequence). CDR3 loop: CASSQDDQGLGAFF. In DNA, the CDR3 is TGTGCCAGCAGCCAAGATGATCAGGGGCTTGGAGCTTTCTTT.

CDR3 sequence: CASSDLAGGADTQYF. The CDR3 coding sequence is TGTGCCAGCAGTGACTTAGCGGGAGGAGCAGATACGCAGTATTTT. The V call is TRBV6-4, the J call TRBJ2-3; 10 nucleotides agree with TRBD2. Germline assignment: CDR1 MRHNA and CDR2 SNTAGT. Trimming took 1 base from V and 4 from J; bases not matched to a gene: 2. The CDR3 covers 15 residues.

This clone was seen once. The V and J genes are TRBV9 and TRBJ2-3; 9 bases line up with TRBD1. The V gene's germline CDR1 is SGDLS and CDR2 YYNGEE. The CDR3 is 17 amino acids. J lost 4 bases, V lost 4 bases, and 13 bases had no gene match. The CDR3 DNA reads TGTGCCAGCAGCTCCCAGAGGCACAGGGGGCCCTCAGATACGCAGTATTTT. It translates to CASSSQRHRGPSDTQYF.

This clone has a handful of counts. The chain uses TRBV6-1 and TRBJ1-5; a weak D match, TRBD1 (5 bases). The CDR3 consists of 15 residues. Germline V gene data show CDR1 as MNHNS and CDR2 as SASEGT. Trimming pared 0 bases from V and 2 bases from J, leaving 8 bases between. The CDR3 loop is CASSEAVGGNQPQHF. CDR3 nucleotides: TGTGCCAGCAGTGAAGCCGTAGGGGGCAATCAGCCCCAGCATTTT.

The chain employs TRBV7-3 and TRBJ2-7; 8 bases match TRBD1. After removal of 0 bases from V and 7 bases from J, the junction contained 11 bases not matched to a gene. Germline V gene data show CDR1 as SGHTA and CDR2 as FQGTGA. The CDR3 totals 16 residues. In DNA, the CDR3 is TGTGCCAGCAGCTTAACCTCAGGGGGCCACCCCCGGGAGCAGTACTTC. Translating gives CASSLTSGGHPREQYF.

In its sample, this clone is medium-sized. The chain combines TRBV27 with TRBJ2-3; tentatively, D is TRBD2 (6 bases). CDR3 length: 15 residues. V was shortened by 3 bases and J by 3 bases, with 13 bases between the two germline ends. Germline loops: CDR1 MNHEY, CDR2 SMNVEV (reference sequence). The CDR3 DNA follows: TGTGCCAGCAGTTTCCGACTAGTCGGAACAGATACGCAGTATTTT. Its translation is CASSFRLVGTDTQYF.

The V and J genes are TRBV28 and TRBJ1-1, with TRBD1 identical over 8 bases. V was clipped by 5 bases and J by 4 bases; unmatched bases: 3. Germline-derived CDR1 and CDR2 are MDHEN and SYDVKM. The CDR3 totals 13 residues. The CDR3: CASSRTGTTEAFF. CDR3 bases: TGTGCCAGCAGTAGGACAGGGACCACTGAAGCTTTCTTT.

V is TRBV6-1 and J is TRBJ2-5, with 8 bases aligning to TRBD1. The junction had 10 bases not matched to a gene; V was cut back by 0 bases and J by 4 bases. The germline V gene encodes CDR1 MNHNS and CDR2 SASEGT. The CDR3 is made up of 17 amino acids. The CDR3, as DNA: TGTGCCAGCAGTGAAGCGCTGCAGGGGGCATTTCTAGAGACCCAGTACTTC. It codes for CASSEALQGAFLETQYF.

For this clone: At one end the junction does not follow the germline gene, possibly because of a read error. The chain is built from TRBV25-1 and TRBJ1-1; D not certain. The CDR3 length is 11 residues. Germline CDR1 is MGHDK and CDR2 is SYGVNS. The CDR3 region is CASSVWPAMRF. The CDR3 region has the DNA TGTGCCAGCAGTGTTTGGCCGGCGATGAGATTT.

V and J are TRBV6-5 and TRBJ1-3, with D tentatively TRBD1 (5 bases). The CDR3 is 14 amino acids. With 8 bases removed from V and 0 bases from J, the gap between germline ends came to 11 bases. Germline loops: CDR1 MNHEY, CDR2 SVGAGI. CDR3 region: CASQRTGSGNTIYF. The DNA for the CDR3 is TGTGCCAGCCAGCGAACAGGCTCTGGAAACACCATATATTTT.

The chain is built from TRBV4-1 and TRBJ2-5; the D is unclear. Near its end, the DNA agrees better with TRBJ2-7, so the J call may be wrong. CDR1 is MGHRA, CDR2 YSYEKL, per germline. The CDR3 extends over 14 amino acids. The CDR3 loop reads CASSQEANFYEQYF. In DNA form, the CDR3 reads TGCGCCAGCAGCCAAGAAGCGAACTTCTACGAGCAGTACTTC.

The V gene is TRBV21-1, the J gene TRBJ2-7; whether TRBD2, the table's D call, matches the DNA was not checked. TRBV21-1 is described as a pseudogene. The CDR3 extends over 13 amino acids. CDR3 nucleotide sequence: TGTGCCAGCAGCTGCGGGAGCTCCTACGAGCAGTACTTC. This gives the protein CASSCGSSYEQYF.

This chain connects TRBV5-6 to TRBJ2-7; 8 positions match TRBD2. V shed 6 bases, J shed 5 bases, and the junction held 7 bases outside the gene matches. The CDR3 is 13 amino acids. Germline V CDR1 and CDR2: SGHDT, YYEEEE. The chain's CDR3 is CASKAGVIDEQYF. The DNA of the CDR3 is TGTGCCAGCAAAGCGGGAGTAATCGACGAGCAGTACTTC. Full variable domain (outside the CDR3, taken from reference TRBV5-6 and TRBJ2-7): DAGVTQSPTHLIKTRGQQVTLRCSPKSGHDTVSWYQQALGQGPQFIFQYYEEEERQRGNFPDRFSGHQFPNYSSELNVNALLLGDSALYLCASKAGVIDEQYFGPGTRLTVT.

CDR3: CASSPPTPRDRGTLNEQFF. The DNA of the CDR3 is TGTGCCAGCAGCCCCCCTACCCCCCGGGACAGGGGTACCTTGAATGAGCAGTTCTTC. The rearrangement links TRBV7-9 to TRBJ2-1, with 10 bases fitting TRBD1. The CDR3 loop spans 19 amino acids. Germline V gene sequence: CDR1 SEHNR, CDR2 FQNEAQ (reference sequence). The J segment lost 7 bases and the V segment lost 5 bases, leaving 20 bases of the junction unmatched.